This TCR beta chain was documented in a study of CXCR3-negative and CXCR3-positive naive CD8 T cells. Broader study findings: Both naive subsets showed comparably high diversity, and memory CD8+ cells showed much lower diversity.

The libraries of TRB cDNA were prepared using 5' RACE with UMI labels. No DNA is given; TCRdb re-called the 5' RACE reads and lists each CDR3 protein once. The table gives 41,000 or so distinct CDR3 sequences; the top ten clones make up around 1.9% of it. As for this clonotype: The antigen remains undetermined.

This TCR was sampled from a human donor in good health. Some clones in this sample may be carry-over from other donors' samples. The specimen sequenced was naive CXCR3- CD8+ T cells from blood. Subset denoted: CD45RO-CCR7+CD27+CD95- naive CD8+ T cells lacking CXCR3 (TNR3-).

This chain's CDR3 is CASSWTSGSIYEQYF. This chain joins TRBV7-9 and TRBJ2-7; TCRdb picks TRBD2, but there is no DNA to check that call. Germline values: CDR1 SEHNR, CDR2 FQNEAQ (reference sequence). The CDR3 has 15 amino acids.